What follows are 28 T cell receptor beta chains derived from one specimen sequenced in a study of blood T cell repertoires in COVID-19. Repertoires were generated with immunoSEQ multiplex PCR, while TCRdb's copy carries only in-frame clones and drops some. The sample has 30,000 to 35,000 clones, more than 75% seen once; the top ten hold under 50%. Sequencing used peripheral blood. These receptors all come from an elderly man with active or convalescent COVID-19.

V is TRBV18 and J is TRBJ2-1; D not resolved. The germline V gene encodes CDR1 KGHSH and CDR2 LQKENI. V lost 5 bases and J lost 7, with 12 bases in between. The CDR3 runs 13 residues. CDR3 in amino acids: CASSTDSGNEQFF. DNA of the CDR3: TGTGCCAGCTCAACGGATTCGGGTAATGAGCAGTTCTTC.

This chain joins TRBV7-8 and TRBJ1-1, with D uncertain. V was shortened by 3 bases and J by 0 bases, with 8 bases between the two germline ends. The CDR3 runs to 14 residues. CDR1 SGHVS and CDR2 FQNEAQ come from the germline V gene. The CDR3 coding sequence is TGTGCCAGCAGCTTGGGCAGGTTGAACACTGAAGCTTTCTTT. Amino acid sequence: CASSLGRLNTEAFF.

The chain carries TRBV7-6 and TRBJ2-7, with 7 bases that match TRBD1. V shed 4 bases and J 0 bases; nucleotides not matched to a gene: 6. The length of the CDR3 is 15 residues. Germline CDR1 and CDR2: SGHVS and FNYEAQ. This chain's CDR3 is CASSSTGADSYEQYF. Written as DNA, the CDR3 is TGTGCCAGCAGCTCTACAGGGGCTGACTCCTACGAGCAGTACTTC.

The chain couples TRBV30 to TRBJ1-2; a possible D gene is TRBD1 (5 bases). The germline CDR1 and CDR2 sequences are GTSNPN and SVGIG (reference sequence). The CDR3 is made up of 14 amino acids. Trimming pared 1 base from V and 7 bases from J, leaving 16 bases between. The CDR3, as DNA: TGTGCCTGGAGTGGGGTCTCGGCGGGGCTTGGCTACACCTTC. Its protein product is CAWSGVSAGLGYTF.

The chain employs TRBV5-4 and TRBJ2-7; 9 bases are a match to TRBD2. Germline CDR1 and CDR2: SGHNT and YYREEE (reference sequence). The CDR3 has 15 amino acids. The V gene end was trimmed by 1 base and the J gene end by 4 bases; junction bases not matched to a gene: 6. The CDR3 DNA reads TGTGCCAGCAGCTTGCGTGCGGGAGGGCTTTACGAGCAGTACTTC. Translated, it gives CASSLRAGGLYEQYF.

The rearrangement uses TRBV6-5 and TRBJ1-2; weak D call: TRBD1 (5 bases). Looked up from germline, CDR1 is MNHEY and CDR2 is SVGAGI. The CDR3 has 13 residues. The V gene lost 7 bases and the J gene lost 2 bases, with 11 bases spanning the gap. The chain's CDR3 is CASTSGRNYGYTF. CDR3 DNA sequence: TGTGCCAGCACTTCAGGGCGCAACTATGGCTACACCTTC.

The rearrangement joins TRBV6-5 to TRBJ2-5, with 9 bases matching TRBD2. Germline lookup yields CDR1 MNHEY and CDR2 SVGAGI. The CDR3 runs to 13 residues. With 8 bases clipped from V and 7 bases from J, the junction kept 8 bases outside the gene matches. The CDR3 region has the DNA TGTGCCAGCGTTAAGCGGGGGGAAGCGACCCAGTACTTC. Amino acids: CASVKRGEATQYF.

CDR3 in DNA: TGTGCCAGCAGCCTCATAGCGGGAGACAAAAACATTCAGTACTTC. It yields the protein CASSLIAGDKNIQYF. The rearrangement joins TRBV5-6 to TRBJ2-4, with 9 nucleotides matching TRBD2. Germline values: CDR1 SGHDT, CDR2 YYEEEE. The V gene end was trimmed by 4 bases and the J gene end by 3 bases; junction bases not matched to a gene: 5. This CDR3 spans 15 amino acids.

The CDR3 sequence: CASSVASGTGEQYF. CDR3 in DNA: TGTGCCAGCAGCGTGGCCAGTGGAACGGGAGAGCAGTACTTC. The chain has TRBV9 and TRBJ2-7; the D gene is possibly TRBD2 (5 bases). The CDR3 is made up of 14 amino acids. Between the trimmed V and J ends, which lost 2 bases and 7 bases, there was a span of 16 bases. CDR1 SGDLS and CDR2 YYNGEE come from the germline V gene.

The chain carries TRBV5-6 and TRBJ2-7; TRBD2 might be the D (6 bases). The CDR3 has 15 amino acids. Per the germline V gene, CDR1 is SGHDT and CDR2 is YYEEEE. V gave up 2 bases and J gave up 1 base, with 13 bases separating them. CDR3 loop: CASSFLGSGSYEQYF. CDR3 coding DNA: TGTGCCAGCAGCTTCCTCGGTAGCGGTTCCTACGAGCAGTACTTC.

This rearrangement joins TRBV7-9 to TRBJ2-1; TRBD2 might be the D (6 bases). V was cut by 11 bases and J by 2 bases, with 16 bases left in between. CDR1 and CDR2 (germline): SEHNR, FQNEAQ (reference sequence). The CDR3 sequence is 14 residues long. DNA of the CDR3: TGTGCCTCTGCTGGGGGGAGGACCTACAATGAGCAGTTCTTC. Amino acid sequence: CASAGGRTYNEQFF.

The CDR3 DNA sequence: TGTGCCAGCAGTGATCCACAGGGCAAGACCTACGAGCAGTACTTC. Translating it yields CASSDPQGKTYEQYF. The rearrangement uses TRBV2 and TRBJ2-7, with D possibly TRBD1 on 6 matching bases. The CDR3 extends over 15 amino acids. CDR1 and CDR2 from the germline V gene are SNHLY and FYNNEI. V lost 3 bases and J lost 2, with 14 bases in between.

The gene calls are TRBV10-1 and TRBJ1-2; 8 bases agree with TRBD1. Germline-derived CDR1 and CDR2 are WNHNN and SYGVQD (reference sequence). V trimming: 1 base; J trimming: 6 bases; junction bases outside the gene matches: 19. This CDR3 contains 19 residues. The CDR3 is CASSEFRTGMGVRVDGYTF. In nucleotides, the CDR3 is TGCGCCAGCAGTGAGTTCCGGACAGGGATGGGGGTCCGTGTCGATGGCTACACCTTC.

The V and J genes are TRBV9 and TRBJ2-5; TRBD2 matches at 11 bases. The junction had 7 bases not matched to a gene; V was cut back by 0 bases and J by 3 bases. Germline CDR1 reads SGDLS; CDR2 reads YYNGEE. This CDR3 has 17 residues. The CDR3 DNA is TGTGCCAGCAGCGTAGGGCTAGCGGGAGGTACAGAAGAGACCCAGTACTTC. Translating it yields CASSVGLAGGTEETQYF.

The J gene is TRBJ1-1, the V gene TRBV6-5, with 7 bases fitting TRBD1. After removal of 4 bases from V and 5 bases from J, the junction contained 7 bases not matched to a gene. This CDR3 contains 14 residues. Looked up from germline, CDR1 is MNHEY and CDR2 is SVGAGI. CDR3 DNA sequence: TGTGCCAGCAGTTTAGGGGGCGGTAGGACTGAAGCTTTCTTT. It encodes CASSLGGGRTEAFF.

In DNA, the CDR3 is TGTGCCATCAGAGGGGGAGCCGAGGAGACCCAGTACTTC. Translated: CAIRGGAEETQYF. The chain uses TRBV10-3 and TRBJ2-5; weak D call: TRBD1 (6 bases). Trimming shortened V by 6 bases and J by 5 bases, and 13 bases separated the two germline ends. Germline loops: CDR1 ENHRY, CDR2 SYGVKD. The CDR3 consists of 13 residues.

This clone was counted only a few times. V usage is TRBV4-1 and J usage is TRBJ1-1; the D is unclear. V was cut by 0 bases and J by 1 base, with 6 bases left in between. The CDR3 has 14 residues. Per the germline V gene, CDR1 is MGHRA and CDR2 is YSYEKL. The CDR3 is CASSQDLANTEAFF. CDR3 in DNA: TGCGCCAGCAGCCAAGATCTGGCGAACACTGAAGCTTTCTTT.

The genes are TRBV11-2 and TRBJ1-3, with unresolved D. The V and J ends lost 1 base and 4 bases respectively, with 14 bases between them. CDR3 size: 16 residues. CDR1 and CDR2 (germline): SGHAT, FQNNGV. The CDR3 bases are TGTGCCAGCAGCTTAGCGAAGTCGAGGCTGGGAAACACCATATATTTT. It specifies CASSLAKSRLGNTIYF.

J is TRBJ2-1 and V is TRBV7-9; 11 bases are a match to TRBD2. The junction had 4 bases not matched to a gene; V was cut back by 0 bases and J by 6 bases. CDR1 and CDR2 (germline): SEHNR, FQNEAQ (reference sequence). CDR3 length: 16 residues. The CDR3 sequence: CASSLALAGAGNEQFF. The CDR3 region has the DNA TGTGCCAGCAGCTTAGCACTAGCGGGAGCGGGCAATGAGCAGTTCTTC.

CDR3 sequence reads: CASSREGGWGTEAFF. CDR3 coding DNA: TGTGCCAGCAGTCGGGAGGGGGGCTGGGGCACTGAAGCTTTCTTT. This rearrangement joins TRBV28 to TRBJ1-1; weak D call: TRBD1 (6 bases). V was pared by 5 bases and J by 4 bases, with 17 bases between. The germline gives CDR1 MDHEN, CDR2 SYDVKM. The CDR3 covers 15 residues.

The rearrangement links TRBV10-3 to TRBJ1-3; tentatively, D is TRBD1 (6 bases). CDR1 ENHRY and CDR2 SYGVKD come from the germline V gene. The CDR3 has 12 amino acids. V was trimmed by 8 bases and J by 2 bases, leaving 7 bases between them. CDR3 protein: CAIEGAGNTIYF. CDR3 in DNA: TGTGCCATCGAGGGGGCTGGAAACACCATATATTTT.

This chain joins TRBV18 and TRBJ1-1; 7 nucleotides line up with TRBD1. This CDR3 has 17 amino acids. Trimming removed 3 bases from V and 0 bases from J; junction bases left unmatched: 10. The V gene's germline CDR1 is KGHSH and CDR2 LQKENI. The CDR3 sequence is CASSPFSGQSMNTEAFF. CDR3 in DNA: TGTGCCAGCTCACCGTTTTCGGGACAGTCAATGAACACTGAAGCTTTCTTT.

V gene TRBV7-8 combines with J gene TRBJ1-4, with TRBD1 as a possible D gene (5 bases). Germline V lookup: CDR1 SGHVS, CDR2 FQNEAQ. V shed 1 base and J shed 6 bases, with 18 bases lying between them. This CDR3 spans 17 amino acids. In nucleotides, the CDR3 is TGTGCCAGCAGCTTAGAGAGATCGACAGAGGTGGATGAAAAACTGTTTTTT. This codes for CASSLERSTEVDEKLFF. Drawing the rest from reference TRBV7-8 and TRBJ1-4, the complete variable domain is GAGVSQSPRYKVAKRGQDVALRCDPISGHVSLFWYQQALGQGPEFLTYFQNEAQLDKSGLPSDRFFAERPEGSVSTLKIQRTQQEDSAVYLCASSLERSTEVDEKLFFGSGTQLSVL.

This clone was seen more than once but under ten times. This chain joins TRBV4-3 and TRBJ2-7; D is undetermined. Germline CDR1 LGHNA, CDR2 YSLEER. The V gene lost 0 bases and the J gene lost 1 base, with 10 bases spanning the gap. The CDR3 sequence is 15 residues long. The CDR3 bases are TGCGCCAGCAGCCAAGAGATTTCCGAGTCCTACGAGCAGTACTTC. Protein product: CASSQEISESYEQYF.

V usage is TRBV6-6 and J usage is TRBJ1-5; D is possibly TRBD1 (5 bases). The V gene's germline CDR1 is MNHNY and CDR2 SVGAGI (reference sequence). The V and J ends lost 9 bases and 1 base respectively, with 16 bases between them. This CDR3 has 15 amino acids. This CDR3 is CASALGDPSNQPQHF. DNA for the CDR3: TGTGCCAGTGCCCTAGGGGATCCGAGCAATCAGCCCCAGCATTTT.

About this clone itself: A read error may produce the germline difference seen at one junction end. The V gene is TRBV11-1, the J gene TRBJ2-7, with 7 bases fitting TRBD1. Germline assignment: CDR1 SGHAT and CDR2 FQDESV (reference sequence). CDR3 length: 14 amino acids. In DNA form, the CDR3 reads TGTGCCAGCAGCCTAGCCGGGACAGTTAACGAGCAGTACTTC. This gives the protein CASSLAGTVNEQYF.

CDR3 sequence (DNA): TGTGCCAGCAGCTTAGGAGCGGGAGAAGAGACCCAGTACTTC. Amino acids: CASSLGAGEETQYF. This chain joins TRBV7-2 and TRBJ2-5, with 8 positions matching TRBD2. V lost 1 base to trimming and J lost 3 bases; unmatched junction nucleotides: 1. Germline lookup yields CDR1 SGHTA and CDR2 FQGNSA. The CDR3 length is 14 residues.

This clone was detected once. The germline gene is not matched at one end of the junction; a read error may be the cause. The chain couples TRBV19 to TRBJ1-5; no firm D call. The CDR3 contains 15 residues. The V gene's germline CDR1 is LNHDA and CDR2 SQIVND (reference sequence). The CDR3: CASSVDEGSNQPQHF. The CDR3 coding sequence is TGTGCCAGTAGTGTAGATGAGGGAAGCAATCAGCCCCAGCATTTT.